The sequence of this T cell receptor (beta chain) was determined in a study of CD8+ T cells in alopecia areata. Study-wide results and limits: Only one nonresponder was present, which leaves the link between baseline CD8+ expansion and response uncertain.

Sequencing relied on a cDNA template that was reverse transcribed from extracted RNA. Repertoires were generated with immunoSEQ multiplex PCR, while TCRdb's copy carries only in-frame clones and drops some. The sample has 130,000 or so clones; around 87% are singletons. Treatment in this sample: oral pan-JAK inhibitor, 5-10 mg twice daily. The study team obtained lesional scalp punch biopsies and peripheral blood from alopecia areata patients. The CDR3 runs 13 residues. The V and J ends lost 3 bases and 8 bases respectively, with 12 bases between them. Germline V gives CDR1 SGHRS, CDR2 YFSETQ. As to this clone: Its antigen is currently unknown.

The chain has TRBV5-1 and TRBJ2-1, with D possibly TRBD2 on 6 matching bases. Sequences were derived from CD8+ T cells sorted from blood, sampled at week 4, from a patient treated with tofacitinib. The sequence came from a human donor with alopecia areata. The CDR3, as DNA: TGCGCCAGCAGCTCGGAGGGGCTGGATGAGCAGTTCTTC. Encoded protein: CASSSEGLDEQFF. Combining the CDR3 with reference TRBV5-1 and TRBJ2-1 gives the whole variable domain KAGVTQTPRYLIKTRGQQVTLSCSPISGHRSVSWYQQTPGQGLQFLFEYFSETQRNKGNFPGRFSGRQFSNSRSEMNVSTLELGDSALYLCASSSEGLDEQFFGPGTRLTVL.